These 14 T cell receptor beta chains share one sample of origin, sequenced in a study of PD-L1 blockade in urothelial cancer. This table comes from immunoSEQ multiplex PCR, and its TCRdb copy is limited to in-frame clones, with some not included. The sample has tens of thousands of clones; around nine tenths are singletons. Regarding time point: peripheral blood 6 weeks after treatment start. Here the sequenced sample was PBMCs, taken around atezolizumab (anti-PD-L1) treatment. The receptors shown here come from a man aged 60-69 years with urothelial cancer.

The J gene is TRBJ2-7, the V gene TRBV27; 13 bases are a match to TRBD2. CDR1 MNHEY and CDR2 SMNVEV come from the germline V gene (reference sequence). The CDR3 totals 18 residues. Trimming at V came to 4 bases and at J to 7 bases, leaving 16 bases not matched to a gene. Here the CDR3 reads CASSSFIKLAGGPREQYF. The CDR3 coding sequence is TGTGCCAGCAGTTCCTTTATAAAACTAGCGGGAGGGCCTAGGGAGCAGTACTTC.

Written as DNA, the CDR3 is TGTGCCAGCAGCCGTCCGACAGTAGGCTACGAGCAGTACTTC. Encoded protein: CASSRPTVGYEQYF. The gene calls are TRBV13 and TRBJ2-7, with a tentative D call TRBD1 (5 bases). In germline, CDR1 is PRHDT, CDR2 FYEKMQ (reference sequence). The CDR3 runs to 14 residues. V dropped 5 bases and J dropped 3 bases, with 14 bases sitting between them.

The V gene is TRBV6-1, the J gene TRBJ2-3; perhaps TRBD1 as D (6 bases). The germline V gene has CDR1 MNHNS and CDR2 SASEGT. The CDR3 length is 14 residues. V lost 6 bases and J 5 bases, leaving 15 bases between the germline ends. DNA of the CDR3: TGTGCCAGCAGGTTAACAGGGATCCGAGATACGCAGTATTTT. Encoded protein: CASRLTGIRDTQYF.

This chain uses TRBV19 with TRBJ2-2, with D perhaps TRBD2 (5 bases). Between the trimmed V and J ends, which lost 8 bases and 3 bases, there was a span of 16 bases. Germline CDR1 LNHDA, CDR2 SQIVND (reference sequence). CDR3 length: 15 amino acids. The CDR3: CASSLDYLHTGELFF. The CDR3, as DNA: TGTGCCAGTTCTCTCGACTACCTTCACACCGGGGAGCTGTTTTTT. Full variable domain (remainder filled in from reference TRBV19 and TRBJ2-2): DGGITQSPKYLFRKEGQNVTLSCEQNLNHDAMYWYRQDPGQGLRLIYYSQIVNDFQKGDIAEGYSVSREKKESFPLTVTSAQKNPTAFYLCASSLDYLHTGELFFGEGSRLTVL.

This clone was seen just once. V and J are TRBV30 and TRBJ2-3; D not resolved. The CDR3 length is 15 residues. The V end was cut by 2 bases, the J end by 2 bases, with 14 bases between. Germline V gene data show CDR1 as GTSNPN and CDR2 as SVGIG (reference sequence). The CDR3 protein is CAWSRPAATTDTQYF. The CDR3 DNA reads TGTGCCTGGAGTCGGCCCGCGGCGACCACAGATACGCAGTATTTT.

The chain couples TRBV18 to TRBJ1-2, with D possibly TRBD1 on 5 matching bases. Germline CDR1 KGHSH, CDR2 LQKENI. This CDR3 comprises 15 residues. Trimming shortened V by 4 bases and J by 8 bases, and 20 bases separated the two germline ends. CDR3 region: CASSRADTITVGYTF. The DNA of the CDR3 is TGTGCCAGCTCACGCGCGGACACAATCACGGTGGGCTACACCTTC.

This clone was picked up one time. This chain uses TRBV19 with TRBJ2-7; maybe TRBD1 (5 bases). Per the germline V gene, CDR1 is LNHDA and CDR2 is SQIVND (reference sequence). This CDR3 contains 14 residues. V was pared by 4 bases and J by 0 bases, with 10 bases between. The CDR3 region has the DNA TGTGCCAGTAGTAAGGGGCAAACCTCCTACGAGCAGTACTTC. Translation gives CASSKGQTSYEQYF.

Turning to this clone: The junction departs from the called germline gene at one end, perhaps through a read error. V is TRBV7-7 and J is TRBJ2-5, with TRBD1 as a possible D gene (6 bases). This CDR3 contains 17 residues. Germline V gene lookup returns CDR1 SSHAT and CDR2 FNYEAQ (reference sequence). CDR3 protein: CASSPTLQGPMQETQYF. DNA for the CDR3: TGTGCTAGCAGCCCGACCCTACAGGGACCGATGCAAGAGACCCAGTACTTC.

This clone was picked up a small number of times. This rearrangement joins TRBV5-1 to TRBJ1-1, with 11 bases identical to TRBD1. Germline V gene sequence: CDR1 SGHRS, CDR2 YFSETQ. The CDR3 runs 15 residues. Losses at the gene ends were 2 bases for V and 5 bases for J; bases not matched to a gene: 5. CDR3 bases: TGCGCCAGCAGCTTCTCGGGACAGGGGGAAACTGAAGCTTTCTTT. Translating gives CASSFSGQGETEAFF. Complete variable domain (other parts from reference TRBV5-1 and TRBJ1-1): KAGVTQTPRYLIKTRGQQVTLSCSPISGHRSVSWYQQTPGQGLQFLFEYFSETQRNKGNFPGRFSGRQFSNSRSEMNVSTLELGDSALYLCASSFSGQGETEAFFGQGTRLTVV.

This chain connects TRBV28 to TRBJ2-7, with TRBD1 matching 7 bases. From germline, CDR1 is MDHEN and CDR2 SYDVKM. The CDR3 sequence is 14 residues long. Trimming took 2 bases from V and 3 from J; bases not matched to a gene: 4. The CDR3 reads CASSLTQGNYEQYF. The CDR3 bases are TGTGCCAGCAGTTTAACACAGGGGAACTACGAGCAGTACTTC. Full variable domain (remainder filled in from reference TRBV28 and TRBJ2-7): DVKVTQSSRYLVKRTGEKVFLECVQDMDHENMFWYRQDPGLGLRLIYFSYDVKMKEKGDIPEGYSVSREKKERFSLILESASTNQTSMYLCASSLTQGNYEQYFGPGTRLTVT.

The CDR3 loop is CASSEVQFTEAFF. The CDR3 bases are TGTGCCAGCAGTGAAGTACAGTTCACCGAAGCTTTCTTT. This chain connects TRBV6-1 to TRBJ1-1; no firm D call. CDR1 is MNHNS and CDR2 is SASEGT in the germline V gene. The CDR3 sequence is 13 residues long. Trimming took 1 base from V and 8 from J, leaving 11 bases between them.

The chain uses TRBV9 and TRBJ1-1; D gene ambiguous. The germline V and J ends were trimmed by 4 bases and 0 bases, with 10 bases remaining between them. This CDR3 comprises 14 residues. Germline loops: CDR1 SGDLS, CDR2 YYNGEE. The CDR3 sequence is CASSLRVMNTEAFF. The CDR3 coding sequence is TGTGCCAGCAGCCTCCGGGTGATGAACACTGAAGCTTTCTTT.

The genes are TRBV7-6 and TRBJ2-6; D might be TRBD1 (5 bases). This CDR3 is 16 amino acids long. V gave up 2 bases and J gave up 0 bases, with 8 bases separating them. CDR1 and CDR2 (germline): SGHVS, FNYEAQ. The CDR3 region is CASSLSRGSGANVLTF. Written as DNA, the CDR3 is TGTGCCAGCAGCTTATCAAGGGGCTCTGGGGCCAACGTCCTGACTTTC.

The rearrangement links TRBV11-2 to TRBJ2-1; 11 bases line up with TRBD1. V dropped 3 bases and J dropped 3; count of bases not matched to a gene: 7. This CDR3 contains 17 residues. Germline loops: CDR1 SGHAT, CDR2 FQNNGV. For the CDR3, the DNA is TGTGCCAGCAGCTTGTCCCTGGACAGGGGGCTCTACAATGAGCAGTTCTTC. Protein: CASSLSLDRGLYNEQFF.